This passage covers 9 T cell receptor beta chains from one sample sequenced in a study of cytomegalovirus exposure and HLA in healthy donors. The data were produced by immunoSEQ multiplex PCR, yet TCRdb's version contains in-frame clones alone and is incomplete. This table holds 200,000 to 250,000 clones, 87% found once. The specimen was PBMCs. These receptors were collected from a woman younger than 35 in good health and CMV-seropositive.

The rearrangement links TRBV10-1 to TRBJ2-7; D may be TRBD2 (6 bases). The CDR3 has 14 amino acids. Between the trimmed V and J ends, which lost 3 bases and 7 bases, there was a span of 16 bases. From germline, CDR1 is WNHNN and CDR2 SYGVQD (reference sequence). The CDR3 DNA sequence: TGCGCCAGCAGTGACTTCCAGGGTCGGGGGGAGCAGTACTTC. This sequence encodes CASSDFQGRGEQYF.

The chain combines TRBV4-1 with TRBJ1-1; TRBD1 agrees at 10 bases. CDR1 MGHRA and CDR2 YSYEKL come from the germline V gene. This CDR3 has 18 residues. Trimming removed 2 bases from V and 2 bases from J; junction bases left unmatched: 11. The CDR3 nucleotides read TGCGCCAGCAGCCAATTACCGGGACAGGGGCCCCTAAACACTGAAGCTTTCTTT. As protein: CASSQLPGQGPLNTEAFF.

The chain carries TRBV9 and TRBJ2-7; possibly TRBD1 for D (5 bases). This CDR3 is 16 amino acids long. V gave up 0 bases and J gave up 4 bases, with 17 bases separating them. Germline CDR1 is SGDLS and CDR2 is YYNGEE. The CDR3 loop reads CASSVGFWAGNYEQYF. CDR3 in DNA: TGTGCCAGCAGCGTAGGCTTCTGGGCAGGGAATTACGAGCAGTACTTC.

V gene TRBV4-1 combines with J gene TRBJ2-7; D is unclear. Germline CDR1 reads MGHRA; CDR2 reads YSYEKL. V was cut by 4 bases and J by 2 bases, with 9 bases left in between. The CDR3 runs to 13 residues. The CDR3 here is CASSLDTTYEQYF. The CDR3 region has the DNA TGCGCCAGCAGCCTCGACACCACCTACGAGCAGTACTTC.

V gene TRBV14 combines with J gene TRBJ2-7, with D possibly matching TRBD2 (5 bases). Germline CDR1 and CDR2: SGHDN and FVKESK. Trimming removed 3 bases at V and 2 bases at J, with 8 bases between. This CDR3 has 13 residues. The CDR3 sequence: CASSQGRTYEQYF. CDR3 in DNA: TGTGCCAGCAGCCAGGGGAGAACCTACGAGCAGTACTTC.

This chain connects TRBV5-1 to TRBJ2-2, with 9 bases identical to TRBD1. CDR1 is SGHRS, CDR2 YFSETQ, per germline. CDR3 size: 16 residues. V lost 1 base to trimming and J lost 4 bases; unmatched junction nucleotides: 5. The chain's CDR3 is CASSLRTGATTGELFF. The CDR3 nucleotides are TGCGCCAGCAGCTTGAGGACAGGGGCCACCACCGGGGAGCTGTTTTTT.

This chain links TRBV6-1 with TRBJ2-3; 9 nucleotides match TRBD1. Per germline, CDR1 MNHNS and CDR2 SASEGT. The CDR3 totals 18 residues. With V trimmed by 2 bases and J by 4 bases, 13 bases remained unmatched. The CDR3 DNA reads as TGTGCCAGCAGTGAACAAGTCCCGGGACAGGGCGCTTCAGATACGCAGTATTTT. Its protein is CASSEQVPGQGASDTQYF.

This clone was seen only a few times. The V and J genes are TRBV27 and TRBJ1-1; 8 bases align to TRBD1. CDR3 length: 15 amino acids. Trimming removed 7 bases from V and 1 base from J; junction bases left unmatched: 8. The V gene's germline CDR1 is MNHEY and CDR2 SMNVEV (reference sequence). This CDR3 is CASTPGQGGNTEAFF. Here the CDR3 DNA reads TGTGCCAGCACCCCAGGACAGGGTGGGAACACTGAAGCTTTCTTT.

This chain links TRBV11-3 with TRBJ2-1; TRBD2 is a possible D gene (6 bases). The CDR3 spans 13 residues. The V gene lost 0 bases and the J gene lost 10 bases, with 10 bases spanning the gap. Germline-derived CDR1 and CDR2 are SGHNT and YENEEA. The CDR3 region has the DNA TGTGCCAGCAGCTTAGAGGGTCTAGCGGAGCAGTTCTTC. Protein sequence: CASSLEGLAEQFF.